Below, one T cell receptor beta chain is given with its context. TCRdb's copy holds only in-frame clones and misses some; the assay was immunoSEQ multiplex PCR. In the table there are over 200,000 clones, 70% to 90% of which are singletons. This specimen belongs to a study of blood T cell repertoires in COVID-19. Study summary: Sites across the United States, Italy and Spain contributed samples from acute and convalescent COVID-19.

The V and J ends lost 3 bases and 6 bases respectively, with 20 bases between them. CDR1 is KGHDR, CDR2 SFDVKD, per germline. This CDR3 is built from 17 residues. The V call is TRBV24-1, the J call TRBJ2-1, with D possibly TRBD2 on 6 matching bases. Sequences were obtained from peripheral blood. The TCR comes from a woman aged 45 to 65 with acute or convalescent COVID-19. Here the CDR3 reads CATSDPTRIGSSNEQFF. CDR3 nucleotide sequence: TGTGCCACCAGTGATCCTACGAGGATCGGGAGTTCCAATGAGCAGTTCTTC.